A selection of T cell receptor beta chains follows, all from one sample in a study of tumor-infiltrating lymphocytes in primary liver carcinoma. From the multiplex PCR reads, TCRdb called clonotypes with MiXCR, one entry per CDR3 protein. The sample has about 64,000 distinct CDR3 sequences, roughly two thirds seen once; the top ten hold around 44%. The material sequenced was liver tumor tissue from sampling region 4. The origin of the receptors is a middle-aged man with primary liver carcinoma and hepatitis B virus infection. Both conserved end residues are part of each CDR3. The order of the fields is V gene, J gene, CDR3 protein.

v_call: TRBV5-5
j_call: TRBJ2-2
cdr3_aa: CASSSRQGNSKYSTGELFF

v_call: TRBV11-2
j_call: TRBJ1-1
cdr3_aa: CANSRGRAGVFTEVFF

v_call: TRBV5-1
j_call: TRBJ1-2
cdr3_aa: CASRQDGVTMVDYTF

v_call: TRBV4-3
j_call: TRBJ2-1
cdr3_aa: CASSQDASYNEEFF

v_call: TRBV5-4
j_call: TRBJ2-2
cdr3_aa: CTSSSTSANTGELLF

v_call: TRBV11-1
j_call: TRBJ2-2
cdr3_aa: CASSLTGATGELFF

v_call: TRBV12-5
j_call: TRBJ2-3
cdr3_aa: CASSSEAGRTGTQYF

v_call: TRBV4-1
j_call: TRBJ1-1
cdr3_aa: CASSQKGGVQWAEAFF

v_call: TRBV6-5
j_call: TRBJ2-2
cdr3_aa: CASSVWTSGGNTGELFF

v_call: TRBV12-3/TRBV12-4
j_call: TRBJ2-2
cdr3_aa: CAGSLVLGRGGELFF

v_call: TRBV12-3/TRBV12-4
j_call: TRBJ2-1
cdr3_aa: CASSWVREIKEQFF

v_call: TRBV11-2
j_call: TRBJ2-3
cdr3_aa: CPRSTGASGTDTQYF

v_call: TRBV28
j_call: TRBJ2-1
cdr3_aa: CASSIGGQGANEQFF

v_call: TRBV29-1
j_call: NA
cdr3_aa: CSVTGTSYEQFF

v_call: TRBV6-5
j_call: TRBJ1-5
cdr3_aa: CASSSLTDLGGNQSQQF

v_call: TRBV5-4
j_call: TRBJ1-1
cdr3_aa: CDSRYGQGTIEAFF

v_call: TRBV11-2
j_call: TRBJ1-5
cdr3_aa: CASSLDRGSNQPQHF

v_call: TRBV29-1
j_call: TRBJ2-5
cdr3_aa: CSVEGRGILGETQYF

v_call: TRBV29-1
j_call: TRBJ2-7
cdr3_aa: CSAGWGDHEQYF

v_call: TRBV12-3/TRBV12-4
j_call: TRBJ2-4
cdr3_aa: CASNLGTSGRIQYF

v_call: TRBV4-1
j_call: TRBJ2-2
cdr3_aa: CASTDLDRGLTGELFF

v_call: TRBV11-2
j_call: TRBJ2-3
cdr3_aa: CASSSYGQRTGTHYF

v_call: TRBV6-5
j_call: TRBJ1-6
cdr3_aa: CASRLERGWFLPLHF

v_call: TRBV29-1
j_call: TRBJ2-4
cdr3_aa: CSVEGGGENIQYF

v_call: TRBV5-4
j_call: TRBJ2-7
cdr3_aa: CASSLVGGLADVEQYF

v_call: TRBV29-1
j_call: TRBJ2-3
cdr3_aa: CSVELTTDTQYF

v_call: TRBV5-5
j_call: TRBJ1-2
cdr3_aa: CASSPGQAHYGYTF

v_call: TRBV9
j_call: TRBJ2-1
cdr3_aa: CASSAGDRGAHEQFF

v_call: TRBV2
j_call: TRBJ2-6
cdr3_aa: CASSGSGQPPHSGANVLTF

v_call: TRBV28
j_call: TRBJ2-1
cdr3_aa: CASSSDTEASYNEQFF

v_call: TRBV20-1
j_call: TRBJ2-3
cdr3_aa: CSVDRTGTDTQYF

v_call: TRBV10-2
j_call: TRBJ2-7
cdr3_aa: CASGGRSYEQYF

v_call: TRBV11-3
j_call: TRBJ2-1
cdr3_aa: CASSPGTEGNGGQFF

v_call: TRBV10-3
j_call: TRBJ1-5
cdr3_aa: CVISDYEGDPPQHF

v_call: TRBV5-1
j_call: TRBJ2-1
cdr3_aa: CASSLLGGSSYNEQSF

v_call: TRBV4-3
j_call: TRBJ2-5
cdr3_aa: CASSRTFGSWETQYF

v_call: TRBV4-3
j_call: TRBJ1-2
cdr3_aa: CSSSPGTGVNYGYTF